Listed below are T cell receptor beta chains from one sample, sequenced in a study of post-analysis software for immune sequencing data. TCRdb reprocessed the PCR reads with MiXCR, giving one entry per CDR3 protein. The sample carries hundreds of thousands of distinct CDR3 sequences, 55% to 60% recorded once. The sequencing sample was made of blood. The source of these receptors is a girl aged 2-10 years with multiple sclerosis. Each CDR3 is given without its conserved first and last residue. Where a row states a size, it is once, few, many or the class of an expanded clone; other rows omit it.

abundance	v_gene	j_gene	CDR3aa
NA	TRBV9	TRBJ2-1	ASSIGLASYNEQF
NA	TRBV7-9	TRBJ2-7	ASSSPPGTNLGEQY
NA	TRBV15	TRBJ2-1	ATSRNPAREQF
NA	TRBV29-1	TRBJ2-5	SVEVGTTEVETQY
NA	TRBV29-1	TRBJ2-3	SAPVSGGGTQY
NA	TRBV29-1	TRBJ2-1	SVEKRDWGNEQF
NA	TRBV21-1	TRBJ2-7	ASSKVRGTYEQY
NA	TRBV29-1	TRBJ2-1	SVVAHPNEQF
few	TRBV29-1	TRBJ1-2	SVVGVDYGYT
few	TRBV7-2	TRBJ2-3	ASSPRGRSTDTQY
NA	TRBV5-5	TRBJ2-7	ASRPGTSGVYEQY
NA	TRBV30	TRBJ1-1	AWSRHQNTEAF
NA	TRBV20-1	TRBJ2-5	SATPGSLMGQETQY
few	TRBV12-3/TRBV12-4	TRBJ1-1	ASSPGQGDGTEAF
NA	TRBV7-2	TRBJ1-1	ASSLGGSKAF
NA	TRBV20-1	TRBJ2-1	SAREEGLAVRGYEQF
NA	TRBV7-2	TRBJ2-3	ASSLAIGLAGSDTQY
NA	TRBV5-1	TRBJ2-3	ASSWIAGKTSTDTQY
NA	TRBV10-3	TRBJ1-1	AISAPRGGFTEAF
NA	TRBV5-1	NA	ASSAGQGVSYNEQY
NA	TRBV10-3	TRBJ2-3	AISWEGADTQY
NA	TRBV7-8	TRBJ2-1	VTGSSLF
NA	TRBV6-2/TRBV6-3	TRBJ2-1	ASSRSAGLPGDEQF
NA	TRBV7-9	TRBJ2-3	ASSGTATGTQY
NA	TRBV15	TRBJ1-1	ATSRDAFSGTEAF
few	TRBV12-5	TRBJ1-1	ASGLGQGAEAF
NA	TRBV7-2	TRBJ2-3	ASSLGGGTPSTDTQY
few	TRBV20-1	TRBJ1-2	SARRTNYGYT
NA	TRBV5-1	TRBJ2-5	ASSLGTGGRETQY
NA	TRBV12-3/TRBV12-4	TRBJ2-3	ASSPVAGGRVPTDTQY
NA	TRBV27	TRBJ2-5	ASSCPETQY
NA	TRBV20-1	TRBJ2-5	SASEGRETQY
NA	TRBV29-1	TRBJ1-2	SVLPPGQDGYT
once	TRBV7-9	TRBJ2-1	ASSLSGTGVPADEQF
NA	TRBV29-1	TRBJ2-5	SVRGRWETAPNQETQY
few	TRBV3-1	TRBJ2-5	ASSQEAGQGVWEQY
NA	TRBV6-5	TRBJ2-1	ASSYSWGSEQF
NA	TRBV12-3/TRBV12-4	TRBJ1-4	ASTSIGSGEKLF
NA	TRBV6-2/TRBV6-3	TRBJ1-1	ASNKGWDYAGTEAF
few	TRBV2	TRBJ1-1	ASRIGPNTEAF
NA	TRBV6-1	TRBJ2-7	ASKQGGRQISYEQY
NA	TRBV20-1	TRBJ2-6	SARREDRGSSGANVLT
NA	TRBV11-2	TRBJ2-3	ASSDFPGTSVTDTQY
NA	TRBV6-4	TRBJ2-3	TSSDTSGSTDTQY
NA	TRBV7-3	NA	ASSSGQGTNEQY
few	TRBV29-1	TRBJ2-1	SVRGTSNNEQF
NA	TRBV5-5	TRBJ2-1	ASSHEQSSYNEQF
NA	TRBV29-1	TRBJ1-2	SVMERGLYGYT
NA	TRBV5-1	TRBJ2-3	ASSPIRGSGTDTQY
few	TRBV6-1	TRBJ2-7	ASSAGDSSYEQY
NA	TRBV12-3/TRBV12-4	TRBJ2-7	ASSLTGTGYYEQY
NA	TRBV7-9	TRBJ2-3	ASSPGTTSGSTDTQY
NA	TRBV9	TRBJ1-6	ASSATGSPLH
NA	TRBV2	TRBJ2-1	ASRERGFEQF
NA	TRBV7-9	TRBJ2-4	ASSLDVRRANIQY
NA	TRBV20-1	TRBJ2-3	SASRLAGADTQY
NA	TRBV4-1	TRBJ1-2	ASSPGTGGAGYGYT